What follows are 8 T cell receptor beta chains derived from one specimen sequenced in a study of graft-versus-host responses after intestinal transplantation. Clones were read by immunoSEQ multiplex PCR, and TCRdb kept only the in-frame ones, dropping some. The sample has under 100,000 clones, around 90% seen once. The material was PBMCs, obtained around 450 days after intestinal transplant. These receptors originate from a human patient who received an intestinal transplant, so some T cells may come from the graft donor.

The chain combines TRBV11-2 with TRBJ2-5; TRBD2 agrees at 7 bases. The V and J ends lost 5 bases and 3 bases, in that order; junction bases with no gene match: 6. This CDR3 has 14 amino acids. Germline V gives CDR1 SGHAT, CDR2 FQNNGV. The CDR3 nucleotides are TGTGCCAGCAGCCCCCGGCTAGCGGAAGAGACCCAGTACTTC. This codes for CASSPRLAEETQYF.

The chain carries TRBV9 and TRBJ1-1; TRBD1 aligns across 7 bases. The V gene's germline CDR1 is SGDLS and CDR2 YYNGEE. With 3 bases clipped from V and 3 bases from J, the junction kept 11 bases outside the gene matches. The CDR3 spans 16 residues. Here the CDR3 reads CASSGNLRGSDTEAFF. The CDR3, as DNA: TGTGCCAGCAGCGGGAACCTCAGGGGGTCGGACACTGAAGCTTTCTTT. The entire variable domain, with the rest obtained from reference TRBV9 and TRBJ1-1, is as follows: DSGVTQTPKHLITATGQRVTLRCSPRSGDLSVYWYQQSLDQGLQFLIQYYNGEERAKGNILERFSAQQFPDLHSELNLSSLELGDSALYFCASSGNLRGSDTEAFFGQGTRLTVV.

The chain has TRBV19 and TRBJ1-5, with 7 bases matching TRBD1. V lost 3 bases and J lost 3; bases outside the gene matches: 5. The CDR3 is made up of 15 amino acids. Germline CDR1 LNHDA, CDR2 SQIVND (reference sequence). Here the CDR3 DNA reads TGTGCCAGTAGTATTGCAGGGGGTTCCAATCAGCCCCAGCATTTT. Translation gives CASSIAGGSNQPQHF.

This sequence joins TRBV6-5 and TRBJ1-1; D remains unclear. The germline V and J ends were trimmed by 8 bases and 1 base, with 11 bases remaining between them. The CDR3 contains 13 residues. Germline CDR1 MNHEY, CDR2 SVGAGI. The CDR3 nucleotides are TGTGCCAGCGGCCAGTCTCCGAACACTGAAGCTTTCTTT. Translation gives CASGQSPNTEAFF.

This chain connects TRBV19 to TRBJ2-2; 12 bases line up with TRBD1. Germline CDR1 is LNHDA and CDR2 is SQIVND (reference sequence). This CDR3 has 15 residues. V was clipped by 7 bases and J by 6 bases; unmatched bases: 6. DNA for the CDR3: TGTGCCAGTATTAGGGACAGGGGGCGTCCCGGGGAGCTGTTTTTT. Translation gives CASIRDRGRPGELFF.

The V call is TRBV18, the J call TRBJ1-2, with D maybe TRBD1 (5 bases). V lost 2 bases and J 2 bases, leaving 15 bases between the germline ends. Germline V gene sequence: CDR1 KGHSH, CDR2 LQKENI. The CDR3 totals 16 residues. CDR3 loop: CASSPSQGRVNYGYTF. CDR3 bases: TGTGCCAGCTCACCAAGTCAGGGCAGGGTGAACTATGGCTACACCTTC. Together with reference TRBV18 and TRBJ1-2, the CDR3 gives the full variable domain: NAGVMQNPRHLVRRRGQEARLRCSPMKGHSHVYWYRQLPEEGLKFMVYLQKENIIDESGMPKERFSAEFPKEGPSILRIQQVVRGDSAAYFCASSPSQGRVNYGYTFGSGTRLTVV.

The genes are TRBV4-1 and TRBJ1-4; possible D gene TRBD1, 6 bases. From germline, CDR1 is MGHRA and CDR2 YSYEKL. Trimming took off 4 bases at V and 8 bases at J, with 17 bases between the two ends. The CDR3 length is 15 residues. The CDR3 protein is CASSPFGPGGEKLFF. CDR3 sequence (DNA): TGCGCCAGCAGCCCATTCGGACCGGGGGGCGAAAAACTGTTTTTT.

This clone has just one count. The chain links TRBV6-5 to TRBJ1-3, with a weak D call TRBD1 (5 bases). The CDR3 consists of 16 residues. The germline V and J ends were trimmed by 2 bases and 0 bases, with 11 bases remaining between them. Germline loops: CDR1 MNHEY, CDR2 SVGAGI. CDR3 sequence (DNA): TGTGCCAGCAGTTACGGGGACGCCGACTCTGGAAACACCATATATTTT. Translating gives CASSYGDADSGNTIYF.